Below, 28 T cell receptor beta chains from the same sample are listed, as sequenced in a study of cytomegalovirus exposure and HLA in healthy donors (dated by TCRdb to about 2017). Library preparation was by the immunoSEQ multiplex PCR assay. The multiplex PCR relied on a mix of 60 forward primers for TCR Vbeta segments and 13 reverse primers for TCR Jbeta segments. The table comes from immuneACCESS by way of TCRdb, which keeps in-frame sequences with V and J called. Part of the clones is missing from these tables; in studies checked, under half for an unresolved V gene and the rest for unknown reasons. The sample data list some 130,000 clones, and 65% to 80% of these were observed just once. Clones ranked in the top ten supply 1.6% of the sample. The sample consisted of PBMCs. These receptors were collected from a human donor in good health.

The V and J genes are TRBV5-4 and TRBJ1-2, with 7 positions matching TRBD1. The CDR3 covers 15 residues. V was pared by 0 bases and J by 2 bases, with 4 bases of the junction left unmatched. The V gene's germline CDR1 is SGHNT and CDR2 YYREEE (reference sequence). CDR3 loop: CASSLVGGANYGYTF. The CDR3 nucleotides are TGTGCCAGCAGCTTGGTAGGGGGCGCAAACTATGGCTACACCTTC.

This chain connects TRBV2 to TRBJ2-2, with D unclear. From germline, CDR1 is SNHLY and CDR2 FYNNEI. Trimming shortened V by 8 bases and J by 2 bases, and 3 bases separated the two germline ends. The length of the CDR3 is 11 residues. CDR3 residues: CASVNTGELFF. The CDR3 bases are TGTGCCAGCGTAAACACCGGGGAGCTGTTTTTT.

The chain joins TRBV11-3 to TRBJ2-2; D might be TRBD2 (5 bases). The V gene lost 0 bases and the J gene lost 0 bases, with 11 bases spanning the gap. Germline V gene lookup returns CDR1 SGHNT and CDR2 YENEEA. The CDR3 length is 17 residues. As DNA, the CDR3 is TGTGCCAGCAGCTTAGACTCGCTAGCAGCGAACACCGGGGAGCTGTTTTTT. Translation: CASSLDSLAANTGELFF.

This clone was seen only a few times. The V gene is TRBV4-1, the J gene TRBJ1-5; TRBD1 is a possible D gene (6 bases). With 5 bases removed from V and 8 bases from J, the gap between germline ends came to 19 bases. The CDR3 spans 15 residues. Looked up from germline, CDR1 is MGHRA and CDR2 is YSYEKL. CDR3 protein: CASSGEGGYLEPQHF. The DNA of the CDR3 is TGCGCCAGCAGCGGGGAGGGGGGGTATCTCGAGCCCCAGCATTTT.

This sequence joins TRBV7-9 and TRBJ1-5, with 10 bases matching TRBD1. Germline V gene sequence: CDR1 SEHNR, CDR2 FQNEAQ (reference sequence). The CDR3 has 17 residues. V lost 2 bases and J lost 0; bases outside the gene matches: 4. CDR3 nucleotide sequence: TGTGCCAGCAGCTTACCTGGGGACAGGGGTAGCAATCAGCCCCAGCATTTT. Translated, it gives CASSLPGDRGSNQPQHF.

V is TRBV10-3 and J is TRBJ2-3, with 7 bases that match TRBD1. V was clipped by 6 bases and J by 4 bases; unmatched bases: 7. Germline assignment: CDR1 ENHRY and CDR2 SYGVKD. CDR3 length: 14 amino acids. The CDR3 nucleotides are TGTGCCATCAGCCGAGGGGGCGTGGCAGATACGCAGTATTTT. It is translated as CAISRGGVADTQYF.

The gene calls are TRBV2 and TRBJ2-2; 10 positions agree with TRBD2. Per germline, CDR1 SNHLY and CDR2 FYNNEI. J gave up 0 bases and V 6 bases, and 10 bases lay outside the gene matches. This CDR3 is built from 18 residues. CDR3 protein: CASSVGLATRSNTGELFF. Here the CDR3 DNA reads TGTGCCAGCAGCGTGGGACTAGCGACCCGTTCGAACACCGGGGAGCTGTTTTTT.

The J gene is TRBJ2-5, the V gene TRBV28; 7 positions agree with TRBD1. Germline CDR1 reads MDHEN; CDR2 reads SYDVKM. CDR3 length: 15 amino acids. Trimming cost V 10 bases and J 1 base; bases outside gene matches: 12. In nucleotides, the CDR3 is TGTGCCATCCGAAGGGGGCAGGGGGTCCAAGAGACCCAGTACTTC. This sequence encodes CAIRRGQGVQETQYF.

The sample holds a few counts of this clone. The V gene is TRBV7-9, the J gene TRBJ1-2, with a weak D call TRBD1 (5 bases). The V end was cut by 5 bases, the J end by 6 bases, with 16 bases between. This CDR3 comprises 14 residues. The germline V gene encodes CDR1 SEHNR and CDR2 FQNEAQ (reference sequence). The CDR3 region is CASSLIQGVDGYTF. The CDR3 bases are TGTGCCAGCAGCCTCATTCAGGGCGTTGATGGCTACACCTTC.

This clone was seen only once. V and J are TRBV29-1 and TRBJ1-2; 7 positions agree with TRBD1. Germline V gene lookup returns CDR1 SQVTM and CDR2 ANQGSEA. The trim removed 3 bases at V and 7 bases at J, leaving 5 bases unmatched. CDR3 length equals 12 residues. The chain's CDR3 is CSVDDRAGGYTF. In DNA, the CDR3 is TGCAGCGTTGACGACAGGGCCGGTGGCTACACCTTC.

This clone has only a few counts. This chain links TRBV6-6 with TRBJ1-1; 9 positions match TRBD1. V lost 6 bases to trimming and J lost 0 bases; unmatched junction nucleotides: 5. Germline V gene lookup returns CDR1 MNHNY and CDR2 SVGAGI (reference sequence). The length of the CDR3 is 15 residues. The CDR3 coding sequence is TGTGCCAGCAGACAGGGGGCCCGAGTGAACACTGAAGCTTTCTTT. Amino acid sequence: CASRQGARVNTEAFF.

The chain is built from TRBV7-2 and TRBJ2-3; TRBD2 matches 9 bases. V gave up 7 bases and J gave up 1 base; unmatched junction bases: 9. CDR1 is SGHTA, CDR2 FQGNSA, per germline. The length of the CDR3 is 16 residues. As DNA, the CDR3 is TGTGCCAGCACCCCGCGGAGACTAGCGGGCACAGATACGCAGTATTTT. Protein: CASTPRRLAGTDTQYF.

The CDR3 DNA reads TGCGCCAGCAGCTTGGATAGCGGGAGAGGCACAGATACGCAGTATTTT. Protein: CASSLDSGRGTDTQYF. The chain combines TRBV5-1 with TRBJ2-3; TRBD2 agrees at 9 bases. The CDR3 has 16 residues. Trimming took 0 bases from V and 1 from J; bases not matched to a gene: 3. The V gene's germline CDR1 is SGHRS and CDR2 YFSETQ.

The chain is built from TRBV6-5 and TRBJ2-7, with unresolved D. CDR1 and CDR2 from the germline V gene are MNHEY and SVGAGI. The germline V and J ends were trimmed by 0 bases and 2 bases, with 11 bases remaining between them. CDR3 size: 15 residues. The CDR3 protein is CASSYSPPRTYEQYF. CDR3 DNA: TGTGCCAGCAGTTACTCCCCCCCCAGGACCTACGAGCAGTACTTC.

CDR3 amino acids: CASSPEQTDEKLFF. For the CDR3, the DNA is TGTGCCAGCTCACCAGAACAGACCGATGAAAAACTGTTTTTT. The rearrangement joins TRBV18 to TRBJ1-4; D unclear. Trimming stripped 2 bases from V and 6 bases from J, with 10 bases between. This CDR3 has 14 residues. CDR1 is KGHSH and CDR2 is LQKENI in the germline V gene. The complete variable domain, with remaining parts taken from reference TRBV18 and TRBJ1-4, reads NAGVMQNPRHLVRRRGQEARLRCSPMKGHSHVYWYRQLPEEGLKFMVYLQKENIIDESGMPKERFSAEFPKEGPSILRIQQVVRGDSAAYFCASSPEQTDEKLFFGSGTQLSVL.

The chain uses TRBV5-4 and TRBJ2-7; TRBD2 aligns across 10 bases. This CDR3 region has 15 residues. The V segment lost 0 bases and the J segment 5 bases; nucleotides outside the gene matches: 5. The germline V gene has CDR1 SGHNT and CDR2 YYREEE (reference sequence). DNA of the CDR3: TGTGCCAGCAGCTTGGAGGCTAGCGGGAGCAACGAGCAGTACTTC. Amino acid sequence: CASSLEASGSNEQYF.

The chain has TRBV29-1 and TRBJ1-3; D may be TRBD1 (5 bases). Trimming took off 1 base at V and 4 bases at J, with 17 bases between the two ends. The germline gives CDR1 SQVTM, CDR2 ANQGSEA. The CDR3 contains 16 residues. This CDR3 reads CSVEVWAGGMGNTIYF. The CDR3 DNA follows: TGCAGCGTTGAAGTGTGGGCCGGGGGTATGGGAAACACCATATATTTT. Based on the CDR3 plus reference TRBV29-1 and TRBJ1-3, the full variable domain is SAVISQKPSRDICQRGTSLTIQCQVDSQVTMMFWYRQQPGQSLTLIATANQGSEATYESGFVIDKFPISRPNLTFSTLTVSNMSPEDSSIYLCSVEVWAGGMGNTIYFGEGSWLTVV.

The V call is TRBV6-6, the J call TRBJ1-5; 7 bases agree with TRBD1. Per germline, CDR1 MNHNY and CDR2 SVGAGI (reference sequence). V shed 4 bases, J shed 5 bases, and the junction held 8 bases outside the gene matches. The CDR3 is 15 amino acids. Here the CDR3 reads CASSSGTEVDQPQHF. The CDR3 DNA sequence: TGTGCCAGCAGTTCCGGGACAGAGGTTGATCAGCCCCAGCATTTT.

The chain has TRBV4-2 and TRBJ2-7; TRBD2 matches at 14 bases. The CDR3 consists of 17 residues. The V gene end was trimmed by 0 bases and the J gene end by 0 bases; junction bases not matched to a gene: 1. Germline CDR1 and CDR2: LGHNA and YNFKEQ. CDR3: CASSQEGTSGSSYEQYF. The CDR3 coding sequence is TGTGCCAGCAGCCAAGAAGGGACTAGCGGGAGCTCCTACGAGCAGTACTTC.

This clone showed up just a few times. The rearrangement links TRBV6-1 to TRBJ1-4; D call uncertain. Germline CDR1 reads MNHNS; CDR2 reads SASEGT. This CDR3 contains 11 residues. The CDR3 here is CAVGDREKLFF. CDR3 DNA sequence: TGTGCTGTGGGAGATCGCGAAAAACTGTTTTTT.

In this sample, this clone turned up a few times. The chain combines TRBV5-4 with TRBJ2-2; 15 bases match TRBD2. Germline CDR1 SGHNT, CDR2 YYREEE (reference sequence). The length of the CDR3 is 19 residues. Trimming cost V 4 bases and J 8 bases; bases outside gene matches: 15. CDR3 loop: CASSRPGLAGGTSVGELFF. For the CDR3, the DNA is TGTGCCAGCAGCCGCCCGGGACTAGCGGGAGGCACCTCCGTGGGGGAGCTGTTTTTT.

The rearrangement links TRBV6-1 to TRBJ1-1; D is uncertain. Germline loops: CDR1 MNHNS, CDR2 SASEGT. Trimming left V 6 bases short and J 1 base short, with 6 bases between. The CDR3 is 12 residues long. CDR3 nucleotides: TGTGCCAGCAGAATATCGAACACTGAAGCTTTCTTT. Protein product: CASRISNTEAFF.

DNA of the CDR3: TGCGCCAGCAGCCCCGGGACAGGGGGCGGTAACACCGGGGAGCTGTTTTTT. The encoded protein is CASSPGTGGGNTGELFF. This rearrangement joins TRBV5-1 to TRBJ2-2, with TRBD1 matching 12 bases. J gave up 2 bases and V 4 bases, and 6 bases lay outside the gene matches. Looked up from germline, CDR1 is SGHRS and CDR2 is YFSETQ. The length of the CDR3 is 17 residues.

The chain uses TRBV6-5 and TRBJ2-7; a weak D match, TRBD2 (6 bases). This CDR3 region has 11 residues. V dropped 7 bases and J dropped 4 bases, with 8 bases sitting between them. Germline-derived CDR1 and CDR2 are MNHEY and SVGAGI. The CDR3 is CASKAGYEQYF. The CDR3 DNA sequence: TGTGCCAGCAAGGCGGGATACGAGCAGTACTTC.

This chain joins TRBV9 and TRBJ2-7, with TRBD2 as a possible D gene (5 bases). The V end was cut by 0 bases, the J end by 5 bases, with 9 bases between. The CDR3 sequence is 13 residues long. The germline V gene encodes CDR1 SGDLS and CDR2 YYNGEE. As DNA, the CDR3 is TGTGCCAGCAGCGTAGCCGTGGGAGACGAGCAGTACTTC. Protein: CASSVAVGDEQYF.

V is TRBV28 and J is TRBJ1-1; a weak D match, TRBD1 (6 bases). V was clipped by 5 bases and J by 1 base, with 23 bases between them. Germline V lookup: CDR1 MDHEN, CDR2 SYDVKM. CDR3 length: 18 residues. CDR3 region: CASSPFGGGGLGNTEAFF. CDR3 in DNA: TGTGCCAGCAGTCCATTTGGGGGGGGCGGTTTGGGGAACACTGAAGCTTTCTTT.

The J gene is TRBJ1-3, the V gene TRBV5-1; D is undetermined. Trimming cost V 3 bases and J 2 bases, with 18 bases left between them. The CDR3 runs 17 residues. Per the germline V gene, CDR1 is SGHRS and CDR2 is YFSETQ. The CDR3 nucleotides read TGCGCCAGCAGCTCCCCCCAGCATGACACCGCTGGAAACACCATATATTTT. It encodes CASSSPQHDTAGNTIYF.

This rearrangement joins TRBV7-9 to TRBJ2-1; 15 bases map to TRBD2. Germline CDR1 and CDR2: SEHNR and FQNEAQ (reference sequence). This CDR3 has 17 amino acids. Trimming at V came to 1 base and at J to 3 bases, leaving 1 base not matched to a gene. Written as DNA, the CDR3 is TGTGCCAGCAGCTTAGGGACTAGCGGGAGGGACTACAATGAGCAGTTCTTC. Its translation is CASSLGTSGRDYNEQFF.